This TCR beta chain was documented in a study of identical twins. Via MiXCR, TCRdb re-called the 5' RACE reads, giving one row per CDR3 protein. The sample lists about 240,000 distinct CDR3 sequences, roughly 10% seen once, with roughly 10% in the top ten. Trimming took 1 base from V and 5 from J; bases not matched to a gene: 1. CDR3 length: 13 residues. Germline values: CDR1 LGHDT, CDR2 YNNKEL (reference sequence). This clonotype was detected ten times or more. This chain links TRBV3-1 with TRBJ2-7; 8 nucleotides agree with TRBD1. Material for sequencing was memory T cells sorted from blood. This sequence was found in a man aged 50-59 years in good health. CDR3 in amino acids: CASSQVDRDEQYF. In DNA form, the CDR3 reads TGTGCCAGCAGCCAAGTGGACAGGGACGAGCAGTACTTC.